This T cell receptor (beta chain) was sequenced during a study of Ad26.COV2.S vaccination and SARS-CoV-2 variants. The treatment here: over 15 received Ad26.COV2.S at low or high dose, single or two shots; 5 received placebo; per-sample allocation not given. Day 63 following the first vaccine or placebo injection was when the samples were taken. Clones were sequenced by immunoSEQ multiplex PCR, and TCRdb holds only the in-frame ones, with some missing. Among 350,000 to 450,000 clones, under 90% were seen once, and the ten largest hold nearly 7.5%. CDR3 length: 12 residues. V was cut by 0 bases and J by 6 bases, with 6 bases left in between. Germline V gene sequence: CDR1 SNHLY, CDR2 FYNNEI.

The specimen comprised peripheral blood, sampled in a trial of Ad26.COV2.S vaccine versus placebo. This TCR was recovered from a person between 18 and 65 years old who received the Ad26.COV2.S COVID-19 vaccine or a placebo. J is TRBJ2-7 and V is TRBV2; no definite D call. The CDR3: CASSEALGEQYF. DNA for the CDR3: TGTGCCAGCAGTGAAGCGCTTGGCGAGCAGTACTTC. The entire variable domain, with the rest obtained from reference TRBV2 and TRBJ2-7, is as follows: EPEVTQTPSHQVTQMGQEVILRCVPISNHLYFYWYRQILGQKVEFLVSFYNNEISEKSEIFDDQFSVERPDGSNFTLKIRSTKLEDSAMYFCASSEALGEQYFGPGTRLTVT.